These 20 T cell receptor beta chains share one sample of origin, sequenced in a study of blood T cells in healthy people across ages. Primed by a sample-barcoded 5' primer and a J-beta primer mix, a second PCR proceeded for about 7 to 12 cycles. MiXCR, run by TCRdb on the 5' RACE reads, gives a single entry per CDR3 protein. This sample yields hundreds of thousands of distinct CDR3 sequences, of which about 30% are seen a single time; roughly 14% belongs to the top ten. The sample comprised blood. These receptor sequences come from a woman older than 75 in good health.

V and J are TRBV28 and TRBJ2-5; 7 bases fit TRBD1. The end of the DNA aligns better with TRBJ2-7, so the J call may be wrong. This CDR3 has 16 amino acids. Germline V CDR1 and CDR2: MDHEN, SYDVKM. Here the CDR3 reads CASSSRTGRLPGEQYF. As DNA, the CDR3 is TGTGCCAGCAGCTCGCGGACAGGACGTCTTCCTGGCGAGCAGTACTTC.

V usage is TRBV10-3 and J usage is TRBJ2-3; 8 bases are a match to TRBD1. Germline V CDR1 and CDR2: ENHRY, SYGVKD. This CDR3 spans 15 amino acids. V trimming: 6 bases; J trimming: 10 bases; junction bases outside the gene matches: 15. In nucleotides, the CDR3 is TGTGCCATCAGCGCAGGGGGCGCAGTAGGGGGTTCGCAGTATTTT. Translating gives CAISAGGAVGGSQYF.

For this clonotype: A read error is possible here, since a much larger clone lies one base away. The chain links TRBV12-3 or TRBV12-4 to TRBJ2-1, with 10 bases identical to TRBD1. The junction had 8 bases not matched to a gene; V was cut back by 6 bases and J by 6 bases. The CDR3 sequence is 15 residues long. CDR3: CASSPDRGLCNEQFF. The CDR3 DNA reads TGTGCCAGCAGCCCCGACAGGGGGCTTTGCAATGAGCAGTTCTTC.

On this clonotype: At one end the junction does not follow the germline gene, possibly because of a read error. The rearrangement joins TRBV3-1 to TRBJ2-1, with 10 bases identical to TRBD2. Germline V CDR1 and CDR2: LGHDT, YNNKEL (reference sequence). The CDR3 totals 19 residues. DNA for the CDR3: TGTACCAGCAGCCAAAGCCCGACTGGATTAGCGGGGGGACACAATGAGCAGTTCTTC. Protein sequence: CTSSQSPTGLAGGHNEQFF.

This clonotype was seen at least ten times. J is TRBJ1-2 and V is TRBV7-3; 8 bases fit TRBD1. The CDR3 has 14 residues. V was clipped by 5 bases and J by 4 bases; unmatched bases: 6. Germline V gene sequence: CDR1 SGHTA, CDR2 FQGTGA. The DNA of the CDR3 is TGTGCCAGCAGCACCGGACAGGGTACCTATGGCTACACCTTC. It translates to CASSTGQGTYGYTF.

This clonotype has ten or more counts. The V gene is TRBV9, the J gene TRBJ1-6; D perhaps matches TRBD1 (5 bases). The CDR3 consists of 14 residues. Germline CDR1 reads SGDLS; CDR2 reads YYNGEE. Trimming stripped 3 bases from V and 5 bases from J, with 9 bases between. CDR3 amino acids: CASSAGPHNSPLHF. CDR3 sequence (DNA): TGTGCCAGCAGCGCGGGACCGCATAATTCACCCCTCCACTTT. Using reference TRBV9 and TRBJ1-6 for the parts outside the CDR3, the full variable domain is DSGVTQTPKHLITATGQRVTLRCSPRSGDLSVYWYQQSLDQGLQFLIQYYNGEERAKGNILERFSAQQFPDLHSELNLSSLELGDSALYFCASSAGPHNSPLHFGNGTRLTVT.

The chain has TRBV25-1 and TRBJ1-5, with 7 nucleotides matching TRBD1. Germline V gene data show CDR1 as MGHDK and CDR2 as SYGVNS. The V segment lost 8 bases and the J segment 11 bases; nucleotides outside the gene matches: 12. CDR3 size: 13 residues. This CDR3 reads CASGEGAGMTQHF. CDR3 coding DNA: TGTGCCAGCGGGGAGGGGGCAGGGATGACCCAGCATTTT.

CDR3 region: CASNSVGGETNEQYF. CDR3 DNA sequence: TGTGCCAGCAACTCGGTGGGGGGGGAGACCAACGAGCAGTACTTC. V gene TRBV7-2 combines with J gene TRBJ2-7; 7 bases are a match to TRBD2. CDR3 length: 15 amino acids. V lost 7 bases and J lost 5; bases outside the gene matches: 14. Germline lookup yields CDR1 SGHTA and CDR2 FQGNSA.

The chain carries TRBV28 and TRBJ1-5, with 8 nucleotides matching TRBD1. From germline, CDR1 is MDHEN and CDR2 SYDVKM. Unmatched junction bases numbered 19, after V lost 6 bases and J lost 6 bases. The CDR3 sequence is 18 residues long. CDR3 bases: TGTGCCAGCAGCTCGCACCCCCGACAGGGGAAGGGCGTTCAGCCCCAGCATTTT. It encodes CASSSHPRQGKGVQPQHF.

The gene calls are TRBV7-2 and TRBJ2-3, with 7 bases matching TRBD1. The germline CDR1 and CDR2 sequences are SGHTA and FQGNSA. This CDR3 has 17 residues. Trimming at V came to 4 bases and at J to 0 bases, leaving 10 bases not matched to a gene. CDR3 amino acids: CASSSGTVRPSTDTQYF. In nucleotides, the CDR3 is TGTGCCAGCAGCTCCGGGACAGTCAGACCTAGCACAGATACGCAGTATTTT.

This clonotype was detected a few times. The chain uses TRBV20-1 and TRBJ1-1; D gene unclear. CDR3 length: 12 residues. CDR1 is DFQATT and CDR2 is SNEGSKA in the germline V gene (reference sequence). The V end lost 5 bases, the J end lost 2 bases, and 9 bases lay between the germline ends. CDR3 bases: TGCAGTGCTTCGGCAGGAAACACTGAAGCTTTCTTT. Translated, it gives CSASAGNTEAFF.

This clonotype has only a few counts. A much larger clone sits a single nucleotide away, making a read error possible. The chain recombines TRBV7-2 with TRBJ2-7, with TRBD2 matching 12 bases. V was pared by 4 bases and J by 7 bases, with 8 bases of the junction left unmatched. Per germline, CDR1 SGHTA and CDR2 FQGNSA. The CDR3 is 15 residues long. Here the CDR3 DNA reads TGTGCCAGCAGCTGGACTAGCGGGGCTAACAATGAGCAGTACTTC. Residues: CASSWTSGANNEQYF.

This clonotype appeared a few times. This chain joins TRBV28 and TRBJ1-2; possible D gene TRBD1, 6 bases. Germline-derived CDR1 and CDR2 are MDHEN and SYDVKM. The CDR3 contains 15 residues. The V end was cut by 5 bases, the J end by 5 bases, with 18 bases between. The CDR3 DNA is TGTGCCAGCAGTCCGATTGCAGGGGATGTTTATGGCTACACCTTC. Its protein product is CASSPIAGDVYGYTF.

In the case of this clonotype: A read error is possible here, since a much larger clone lies one base away. J is TRBJ1-2 and V is TRBV5-6; D is ambiguous. Germline CDR1 and CDR2: SGHDT and YYEEEE. The CDR3 totals 12 residues. Here the CDR3 DNA reads TGTGCCAGCTACCGGGAGAACTGTGGCTACACCTTC. It encodes CASYRENCGYTF. The full variable domain, in which reference TRBV5-6 and TRBJ1-2 provide the parts outside the CDR3, is DAGVTQSPTHLIKTRGQQVTLRCSPKSGHDTVSWYQQALGQGPQFIFQYYEEEERQRGNFPDRFSGHQFPNYSSELNVNALLLGDSALYLCASYRENCGYTFGSGTRLTVV.

Comment on this clonotype: The junction differs from germline at one of its ends, possibly a read error. The gene calls are TRBV12-3 or TRBV12-4 and TRBJ1-6; 7 bases line up with TRBD1. The CDR3 spans 17 residues. CDR3: CASKFYWGQQDNSPPHF. The CDR3 nucleotides read TGTGCCAGCAAGTTTTATTGGGGACAGCAAGATAATTCACCCCCCCACTTT.

This clonotype was observed a few times. The chain couples TRBV2 to TRBJ1-1; D is unclear. Between the trimmed V and J ends, which lost 3 bases and 4 bases, there was a span of 18 bases. The germline gives CDR1 SNHLY, CDR2 FYNNEI. The CDR3 totals 16 residues. CDR3 residues: CASSDPRHSDRTEAFF. The CDR3 region has the DNA TGTGCCAGCAGTGACCCCCGACACTCCGATCGCACTGAAGCTTTCTTT.

This chain uses TRBV29-1 with TRBJ1-4, with a possible D match to TRBD1 (5 bases). Germline V gene lookup returns CDR1 SQVTM and CDR2 ANQGSEA. This CDR3 comprises 14 residues. Trimming shortened V by 3 bases and J by 0 bases, and 8 bases separated the two germline ends. The CDR3 sequence is CSVDSGATNEKLFF. The DNA of the CDR3 is TGCAGCGTTGATTCGGGGGCAACTAATGAAAAACTGTTTTTT.

Ten or more counts support this clonotype. V gene TRBV28 combines with J gene TRBJ2-2; 7 bases agree with TRBD1. This CDR3 is 14 amino acids long. Germline-derived CDR1 and CDR2 are MDHEN and SYDVKM. The V segment lost 7 bases and the J segment 1 base; nucleotides outside the gene matches: 3. DNA of the CDR3: TGTGCCAGCATCAACAGGGGGAACACCGGGGAGCTGTTTTTT. Protein product: CASINRGNTGELFF.

V and J are TRBV4-1 and TRBJ2-7; 13 positions agree with TRBD2. Germline V CDR1 and CDR2: MGHRA, YSYEKL. With 1 base clipped from V and 4 bases from J, the junction kept 7 bases outside the gene matches. The CDR3 loop spans 17 amino acids. The CDR3 region has the DNA TGCGCCAGCAGCCAAGTCGTCTCGACTAGCGGGGGGTACGAGCAGTACTTC. It encodes CASSQVVSTSGGYEQYF.

This rearrangement joins TRBV3-1 to TRBJ2-7; 9 nucleotides agree with TRBD2. J gave up 4 bases and V 0 bases, and 10 bases lay outside the gene matches. This CDR3 has 17 amino acids. Per germline, CDR1 LGHDT and CDR2 YNNKEL (reference sequence). The CDR3, as DNA: TGTGCCAGCAGCCAAGATCTGGCTAGCGGGATATTGTACGAGCAGTACTTC. This encodes CASSQDLASGILYEQYF.